This entry concerns a single T cell receptor beta chain. The antigen is not known. This sample was taken from a study of cytomegalovirus exposure and HLA in healthy donors. Study-wide points: Cytomegalovirus association was listed for 164 TCR beta chains. In a later analysis, an Asian-associated ancestry cluster reportedly showed fewer N-insertions than the approximately 640-donor mean.

The ends lost 3 bases at V and 6 bases at J; junction bases unmatched: 11. From germline, CDR1 is KGHSH and CDR2 LQKENI. The CDR3 loop spans 17 amino acids. The PCR employed 60 Vbeta primers together with 13 Jbeta primers. Profiled with immunoSEQ multiplex PCR; TCRdb holds only in-frame clones, not every one. Of 200,000 to 250,000 clones listed, about 85% are singletons. Sequencing used PBMCs. The clonotype was recovered from a girl aged 2 to 10 in good health and CMV-seronegative. This chain links TRBV18 with TRBJ2-1; 10 bases are a match to TRBD2. The CDR3 bases are TGTGCCAGCTCACCGGTGGCGCTAGCGGGGGTCTCCAATGAGCAGTTCTTC. Encoded protein: CASSPVALAGVSNEQFF.